Below, 17 T cell receptor beta chains from the same sample are listed, as sequenced in a study of blood T cell repertoires in COVID-19. Method: immunoSEQ multiplex PCR; TCRdb's copy keeps in-frame clones and lacks some. The table includes over 70,000 clones, about 87% detected once. The sequencing input was peripheral blood. The origin of the receptors is a man aged 80 or over with acute or convalescent COVID-19.

CDR3 residues: CASSLRVMGGADTEAFF. The CDR3 DNA reads TGCGCCAGCAGCTTGAGGGTCATGGGAGGGGCGGACACTGAAGCTTTCTTT. The gene calls are TRBV5-1 and TRBJ1-1; D is possibly TRBD1 (5 bases). CDR1 and CDR2 (germline): SGHRS, YFSETQ. Trimming pared 1 base from V and 3 bases from J, leaving 19 bases between. The CDR3 covers 17 residues. The full variable domain, in which reference TRBV5-1 and TRBJ1-1 provide the parts outside the CDR3, is KAGVTQTPRYLIKTRGQQVTLSCSPISGHRSVSWYQQTPGQGLQFLFEYFSETQRNKGNFPGRFSGRQFSNSRSEMNVSTLELGDSALYLCASSLRVMGGADTEAFFGQGTRLTVV.

This clone is a singleton in its sample. V is TRBV4-3 and J is TRBJ1-5; D possibly corresponds to TRBD1 (6 bases). The CDR3 consists of 15 residues. The germline V gene has CDR1 LGHNA and CDR2 YSLEER. V gave up 0 bases and J gave up 3 bases, with 9 bases separating them. CDR3 residues: CASSQETGSNQPQHF. CDR3 nucleotides: TGCGCCAGCAGCCAAGAAACAGGGTCCAATCAGCCCCAGCATTTT.

V gene TRBV19 combines with J gene TRBJ2-6; 7 bases match TRBD1. The CDR3 covers 15 residues. Per germline, CDR1 LNHDA and CDR2 SQIVND (reference sequence). Unmatched junction bases numbered 7, after V lost 10 bases and J lost 1 base. CDR3 coding DNA: TGTGCCACCGGACAGGTTGGATCTGGGGCCAACGTCCTGACTTTC. This encodes CATGQVGSGANVLTF.

The chain combines TRBV7-3 with TRBJ2-3; 10 bases agree with TRBD1. The J segment lost 4 bases and the V segment lost 0 bases, leaving 4 bases of the junction unmatched. Germline CDR1 and CDR2: SGHTA and FQGTGA. CDR3 length: 16 residues. CDR3 amino acids: CASSLTLGTGADTQYF. The CDR3, as DNA: TGTGCCAGCAGCTTAACTCTCGGGACAGGGGCAGATACGCAGTATTTT.

The rearrangement links TRBV4-1 to TRBJ2-3; D is perhaps TRBD2 (6 bases). This CDR3 comprises 14 residues. V was trimmed by 4 bases and J by 7 bases, leaving 15 bases between them. Germline values: CDR1 MGHRA, CDR2 YSYEKL. CDR3 coding DNA: TGCGCCAGCAGCCGTCCGGAGGGATGGAATACGCAGTATTTT. Protein: CASSRPEGWNTQYF.

The chain employs TRBV6-6 and TRBJ1-1, with D possibly matching TRBD1 (5 bases). Germline V gene data show CDR1 as MNHNY and CDR2 as SVGAGI (reference sequence). This CDR3 comprises 15 residues. Trimming shortened V by 5 bases and J by 1 base, and 14 bases separated the two germline ends. The DNA of the CDR3 is TGTGCCAGCAGTCCAGATGGCAGGGCGAACACTGAAGCTTTCTTT. It is translated as CASSPDGRANTEAFF.

The rearrangement joins TRBV6-5 to TRBJ2-1; no clear D. Trimming cost V 8 bases and J 6 bases, with 14 bases left between them. CDR3 length: 13 residues. Germline V gene lookup returns CDR1 MNHEY and CDR2 SVGAGI. The DNA of the CDR3 is TGTGCCAGCCTAAAGGCGGTAGTCAATGAGCAGTTCTTC. This codes for CASLKAVVNEQFF.

This clone was seen a few times. The chain carries TRBV29-1 and TRBJ1-5; the D is unclear. This CDR3 has 13 residues. Germline V lookup: CDR1 SQVTM, CDR2 ANQGSEA. The ends were cut back, 7 bases at V and 4 bases at J, with 14 bases in the middle. The CDR3 reads CSATIGVNQPQHF. In DNA form, the CDR3 reads TGCAGCGCTACAATAGGAGTTAATCAGCCCCAGCATTTT.

The chain carries TRBV19 and TRBJ1-6; possible D gene TRBD1, 6 bases. The V and J ends lost 6 bases and 7 bases respectively, with 19 bases between them. Germline V gives CDR1 LNHDA, CDR2 SQIVND (reference sequence). The CDR3 length is 16 residues. The CDR3 is CASRPRGEVLNSPLHF. In nucleotides, the CDR3 is TGTGCCAGTAGGCCCAGGGGCGAGGTATTAAATTCACCCCTCCACTTT.

The V gene is TRBV10-2, the J gene TRBJ1-2, with TRBD1 matching over 10 bases. Germline-derived CDR1 and CDR2 are WSHSY and SAAADI. V lost 3 bases and J lost 8; bases outside the gene matches: 9. CDR3 length: 15 amino acids. The CDR3 region has the DNA TGCGCCAGCAGTGATGCTCAGACAGGGGGCTCGGGCTACACCTTC. Residues: CASSDAQTGGSGYTF.

The J gene is TRBJ1-5, the V gene TRBV24-1, with TRBD1 identical over 7 bases. V was clipped by 10 bases and J by 4 bases; unmatched bases: 9. Germline-derived CDR1 and CDR2 are KGHDR and SFDVKD. This CDR3 is 14 amino acids long. CDR3 in DNA: TGTGCCACTTCCGCCGGGACAGTTAATCAGCCCCAGCATTTT. Protein product: CATSAGTVNQPQHF.

The chain links TRBV7-9 to TRBJ2-2; the D gene is possibly TRBD1 (5 bases). The V gene lost 5 bases and the J gene lost 5 bases, with 18 bases spanning the gap. Germline V CDR1 and CDR2: SEHNR, FQNEAQ (reference sequence). CDR3 length: 16 residues. Here the CDR3 DNA reads TGTGCCAGCAGCCAGGTTCGGACAACTAAAACCGGGGAGCTGTTTTTT. Protein: CASSQVRTTKTGELFF.

This rearrangement joins TRBV20-1 to TRBJ1-2; a weak D match, TRBD1 (5 bases). This CDR3 spans 11 amino acids. The V end was cut by 6 bases, the J end by 4 bases, with 9 bases between. Germline CDR1 and CDR2: DFQATT and SNEGSKA (reference sequence). The CDR3 loop reads CSAQGGYGYTF. CDR3 DNA sequence: TGCAGTGCGCAGGGAGGCTATGGCTACACCTTC.

The chain is built from TRBV3-1 (or the pseudogene TRBV3-2) and TRBJ1-2; D unclear. CDR1 LGHDT and CDR2 YNNKEL come from the germline V gene (reference sequence). V lost 0 bases, J lost 8 bases, and 4 bases lay in between. The CDR3 length is 11 residues. The CDR3 nucleotides are TGTGCCAGCAGCCAAGAGTTAGGCTACACCTTC. It translates to CASSQELGYTF.

This clone appeared a few times. The V call is TRBV9, the J call TRBJ2-2; TRBD2 aligns across 10 bases. The CDR3 has 16 amino acids. V lost 4 bases, J lost 6 bases, and 9 bases stayed unmatched. The germline V gene encodes CDR1 SGDLS and CDR2 YYNGEE. CDR3 in amino acids: CASSPQASGSSGELFF. Here the CDR3 DNA reads TGTGCCAGCAGCCCCCAAGCTAGCGGGAGTTCCGGGGAGCTGTTTTTT.

The chain employs TRBV18 and TRBJ1-6; a possible D gene is TRBD1 (6 bases). Trimming removed 1 base from V and 14 bases from J, with 15 bases in between. This CDR3 comprises 14 residues. The germline V gene encodes CDR1 KGHSH and CDR2 LQKENI. The CDR3 spells CASSPLPGEGSLHF. As DNA, the CDR3 is TGTGCCAGCTCACCACTGCCAGGGGAGGGATCCCTCCACTTT. Supplemented by reference TRBV18 and TRBJ1-6, the full variable domain reads NAGVMQNPRHLVRRRGQEARLRCSPMKGHSHVYWYRQLPEEGLKFMVYLQKENIIDESGMPKERFSAEFPKEGPSILRIQQVVRGDSAAYFCASSPLPGEGSLHFGNGTRLTVT.

This clone was recorded only once. The chain has TRBV27 and TRBJ1-5; 9 bases align to TRBD1. Germline V gene sequence: CDR1 MNHEY, CDR2 SMNVEV (reference sequence). The CDR3 contains 18 residues. The trim removed 2 bases at V and 2 bases at J, leaving 10 bases unmatched. CDR3 DNA sequence: TGTGCCAGCAGTTTAAGCGGGACAGGGACATATGGCAATCAGCCCCAGCATTTT. It codes for CASSLSGTGTYGNQPQHF.